These 8 T cell receptor beta chains share one sample of origin, sequenced in a study of CD8+ T cells in alopecia areata (dated by TCRdb to the late 2010s). The sample's time point, from its label and the paper: baseline before oral tofacitinib. The protocol used for the library was the immunoSEQ multiplex PCR assay. For TCR sequencing, RNA was extracted from every sample and reverse transcribed into cDNA to serve as template. TCRdb took over this immuneACCESS table, retaining in-frame rearrangements with V and J assigned. Such tables are incomplete; in checked studies, under half of the missing clones stem from an unresolved V gene, and the remainder is unexplained. For this sample there are roughly 65,000 clones; roughly 44% appear just once. The ten largest clones represent approximately 18% of the sample. Sequenced material: CD8+ T cells sorted from blood, taken at week 0. Every receptor here comes from a human donor with alopecia areata.

This chain uses TRBV7-2 with TRBJ2-5, with 7 bases fitting TRBD1. This CDR3 is built from 16 residues. The germline V gene encodes CDR1 SGHTA and CDR2 FQGNSA. Germline trimming cut 3 bases from V and 2 bases from J; bases unmatched to any gene: 9. CDR3 sequence: CASSFLQGWRQETQYF. The CDR3 coding sequence is TGTGCCAGCAGCTTCCTACAGGGGTGGCGGCAAGAGACCCAGTACTTC.

This clone has just a few counts. The V call is TRBV5-4, the J call TRBJ2-7; no clear D. CDR1 is SGHNT and CDR2 is YYREEE in the germline V gene (reference sequence). This CDR3 comprises 13 residues. V gave up 5 bases and J gave up 0 bases, with 9 bases separating them. Here the CDR3 reads CASSTQSSYEQYF. DNA of the CDR3: TGTGCCAGCAGTACCCAGAGCTCCTACGAGCAGTACTTC.

The chain joins TRBV5-1 to TRBJ2-4; D ambiguous. This CDR3 contains 16 residues. V dropped 0 bases and J dropped 1 base, with 11 bases sitting between them. Germline assignment: CDR1 SGHRS and CDR2 YFSETQ. The CDR3 DNA sequence: TGCGCCAGCAGCTTGGCCCCCCCCGCGGCCAAAAACATTCAGTACTTC. Translated, it gives CASSLAPPAAKNIQYF. Based on the CDR3 plus reference TRBV5-1 and TRBJ2-4, the full variable domain is KAGVTQTPRYLIKTRGQQVTLSCSPISGHRSVSWYQQTPGQGLQFLFEYFSETQRNKGNFPGRFSGRQFSNSRSEMNVSTLELGDSALYLCASSLAPPAAKNIQYFGAGTRLSVL.

The chain uses TRBV25-1 and TRBJ2-7; D is unresolved. This CDR3 contains 12 residues. CDR1 and CDR2 from the germline V gene are MGHDK and SYGVNS. V lost 3 bases to trimming and J lost 12 bases, with 15 bases between them. CDR3 DNA: TGTGCCAGCAGTGATTACACTTCACCTCCGTACTTC. Residues: CASSDYTSPPYF.

The CDR3 nucleotides read TGCAGCGTTGTGGGAACAGGGAATGCTGGAAACACCATATATTTT. Encoded protein: CSVVGTGNAGNTIYF. The rearrangement uses TRBV29-1 and TRBJ1-3, with D perhaps matching TRBD1 (6 bases). Germline lookup yields CDR1 SQVTM and CDR2 ANQGSEA. The ends were cut back, 4 bases at V and 2 bases at J, with 15 bases in the middle. The CDR3 runs to 15 residues.

The chain couples TRBV5-1 to TRBJ2-5; 13 nucleotides agree with TRBD2. V lost 3 bases and J lost 4; bases outside the gene matches: 6. The CDR3 totals 16 residues. The V gene's germline CDR1 is SGHRS and CDR2 YFSETQ. The CDR3 sequence is CASSSQGLAGVETQYF. CDR3 nucleotide sequence: TGCGCCAGCAGCTCCCAAGGACTAGCGGGAGTAGAGACCCAGTACTTC.

The chain employs TRBV28 and TRBJ2-3; D unresolved. V was cut by 6 bases and J by 2 bases, with 15 bases left in between. From germline, CDR1 is MDHEN and CDR2 SYDVKM. The CDR3 is made up of 15 amino acids. The CDR3 DNA reads TGTGCCAGCAGCCGCTTGAGTCACCCCACAGATACGCAGTATTTT. Its protein is CASSRLSHPTDTQYF.

This clone has a handful of counts. Within the sample, other DNA sequences also encode this same CDR3. This chain uses TRBV5-1 with TRBJ2-7, with no clear D. Germline CDR1 and CDR2: SGHRS and YFSETQ. V lost 0 bases, J lost 5 bases, and 3 bases lay in between. CDR3 length equals 11 residues. The chain's CDR3 is CASSLGDEQYF. The CDR3 DNA reads TGCGCCAGCAGCTTGGGAGACGAGCAGTACTTC.